This TCR beta chain was observed in a study of response to subunit inactivated influenza vaccine. Points from the study as a whole: Authors suggested each seasonal influenza vaccination recruits few new T cells.

This CDR3 is 14 amino acids long. V shed 7 bases and J 3 bases; nucleotides not matched to a gene: 11. CDR1 and CDR2 from the germline V gene are SQVTM and ANQGSEA. A remark on this clonotype: What it recognizes is unknown.

TCRdb fed the RT-PCR reads into MiXCR, producing one record per CDR3 protein. This sample has 450,000 to 500,000 distinct CDR3 sequences, with roughly 9.7% found just once. Sequencing used PBMCs from blood, obtained 40 to 50 days after vaccination. The clonotype comes from a man between 50 and 59 years old who received an inactivated influenza vaccine. This sequence joins TRBV29-1 and TRBJ2-5; 7 bases match TRBD2. CDR3 sequence (DNA): TGCAGCGCCGGGGACCCAGCGGGGAAAGAGACCCAGTACTTC. Protein product: CSAGDPAGKETQYF.